This TCR beta chain stems from a study of shared clonotypes between healthy human individuals. The study, taken as a whole, reports: Rarefaction showed sorted-subset sequencing was incomplete despite large depth. Naive subsets typically showed greater estimated richness than memory subsets.

Nashville, Tennessee was home to all donors, each a Caucasian adult. A word on this clone: Its antigen is still unknown.

Only in-frame clones appear in the TCRdb table, and some are missing; sequencing was by immunoSEQ multiplex PCR. This table has 600,000 to 750,000 clones, more than 70% appearing once. The sequenced sample was memory CD4+ T cells sorted from blood. Subset noted: CD45RA-negative fraction. This receptor was identified in a woman aged 25 to 39 in good health.

In DNA form, the CDR3 reads TGTGCCAGCAGCCAAGATTGGGGAACCTACAATGAGCAGTTCTTC. It yields the protein CASSQDWGTYNEQFF. The chain links TRBV4-2 to TRBJ2-1; unclear D gene. Germline assignment: CDR1 LGHNA and CDR2 YNFKEQ. The CDR3 runs 15 residues. V shed 0 bases and J shed 2 bases, with 8 bases lying between them.